A single sample is the source of the 2 T cell receptor beta chains below, sequenced in a study of glioma-infiltrating T cells after dendritic cell vaccination. The assay was immunoSEQ multiplex PCR, and TCRdb's table has in-frame clones only and misses some. The table has 40,000 to 60,000 clones, over 75% seen once; the top ten hold roughly 11%. The starting material was blood, obtained before dendritic cell vaccination. The source is a human donor with glioblastoma.

This clone was observed a single time. The rearrangement uses TRBV10-3 and TRBJ2-5; D ambiguous. Germline V gives CDR1 ENHRY, CDR2 SYGVKD. This CDR3 region has 11 residues. Trimming removed 3 bases from V and 6 bases from J, with 5 bases in between. DNA of the CDR3: TGTGCCATCAGTGACAGGCAGACCCAGTACTTC. Translation: CAISDRQTQYF.

J is TRBJ1-1 and V is TRBV21-1; whether TRBD1, the table's D call, matches the DNA was not checked. TRBV21-1 is a documented pseudogene. This CDR3 contains 15 residues. DNA of the CDR3: TGTGCCAGAGACGGACAGGGTAGAGGCTGCACTGAAGCTTTCTTT. As protein: CARDGQGRGCTEAFF.